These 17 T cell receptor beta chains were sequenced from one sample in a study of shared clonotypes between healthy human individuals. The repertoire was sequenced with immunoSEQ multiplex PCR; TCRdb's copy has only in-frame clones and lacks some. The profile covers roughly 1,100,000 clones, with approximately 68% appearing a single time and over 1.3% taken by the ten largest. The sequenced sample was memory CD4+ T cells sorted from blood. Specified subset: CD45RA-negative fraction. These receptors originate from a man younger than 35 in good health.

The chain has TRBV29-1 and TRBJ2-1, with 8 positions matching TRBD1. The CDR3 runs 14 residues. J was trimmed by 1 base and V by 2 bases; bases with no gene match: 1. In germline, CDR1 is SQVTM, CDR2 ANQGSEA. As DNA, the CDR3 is TGCAGCGTTGAAAACAGGGGGTCCTACAATGAGCAGTTCTTC. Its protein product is CSVENRGSYNEQFF.

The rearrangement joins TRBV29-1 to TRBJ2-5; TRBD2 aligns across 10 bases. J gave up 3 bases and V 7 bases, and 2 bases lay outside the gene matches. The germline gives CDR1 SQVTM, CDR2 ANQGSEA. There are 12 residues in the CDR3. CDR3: CSAGLAEETQYF. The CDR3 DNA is TGCAGCGCTGGACTAGCGGAAGAGACCCAGTACTTC.

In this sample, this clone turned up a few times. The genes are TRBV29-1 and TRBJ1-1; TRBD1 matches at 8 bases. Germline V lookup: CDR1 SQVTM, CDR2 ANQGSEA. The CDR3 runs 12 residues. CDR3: CTGTGLNTEAFF. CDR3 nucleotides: TGCACCGGGACAGGACTGAACACTGAAGCTTTCTTT.

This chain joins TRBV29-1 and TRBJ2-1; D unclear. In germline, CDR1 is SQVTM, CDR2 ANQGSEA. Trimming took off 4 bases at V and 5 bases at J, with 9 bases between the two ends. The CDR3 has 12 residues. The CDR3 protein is CSVVPTNNEQFF. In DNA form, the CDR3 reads TGCAGCGTTGTCCCTACAAACAATGAGCAGTTCTTC.

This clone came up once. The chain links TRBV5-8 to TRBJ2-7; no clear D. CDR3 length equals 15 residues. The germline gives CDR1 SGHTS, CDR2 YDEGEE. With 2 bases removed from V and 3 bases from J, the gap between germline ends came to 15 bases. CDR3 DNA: TGTGCCAGCAGCTTTATCCTCGGGCAGAGCTACGAGCAGTACTTC. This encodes CASSFILGQSYEQYF.

This chain's CDR3 is CASTAGGSYEQYF. The CDR3 nucleotides read TGTGCCAGCACGGCAGGAGGTTCCTACGAGCAGTACTTC. The chain links TRBV6-5 to TRBJ2-7; D might be TRBD2 (5 bases). CDR3 length equals 13 residues. Per germline, CDR1 MNHEY and CDR2 SVGAGI. V lost 7 bases, J lost 1 base, and 11 bases lay in between.

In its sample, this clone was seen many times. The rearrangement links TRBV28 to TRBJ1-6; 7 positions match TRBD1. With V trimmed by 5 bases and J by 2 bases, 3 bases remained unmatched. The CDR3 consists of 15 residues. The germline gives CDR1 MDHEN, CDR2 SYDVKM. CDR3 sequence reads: CASSDDRAYNSPLHF. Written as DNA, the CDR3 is TGTGCCAGCAGTGATGACAGGGCCTATAATTCACCCCTCCACTTT.

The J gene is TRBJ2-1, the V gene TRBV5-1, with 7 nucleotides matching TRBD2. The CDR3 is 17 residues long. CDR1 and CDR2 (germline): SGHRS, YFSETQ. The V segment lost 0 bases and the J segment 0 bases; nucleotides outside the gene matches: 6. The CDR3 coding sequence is TGCGCCAGCAGCTTGGTGGGCGGGGGAAGCTCCTACAATGAGCAGTTCTTC. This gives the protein CASSLVGGGSSYNEQFF.

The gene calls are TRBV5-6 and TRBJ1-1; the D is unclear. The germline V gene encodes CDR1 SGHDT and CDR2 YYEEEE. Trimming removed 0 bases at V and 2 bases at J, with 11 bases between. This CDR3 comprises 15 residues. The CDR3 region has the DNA TGTGCCAGCAGCTTGGTCCACGCAGCCAACACTGAAGCTTTCTTT. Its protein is CASSLVHAANTEAFF.

The CDR3 DNA sequence: TGTGCCAGCAGCTGGGGGGGGGTCGAGACCCAGTACTTC. As protein: CASSWGGVETQYF. V gene TRBV28 combines with J gene TRBJ2-5, with 7 bases that match TRBD2. Germline-derived CDR1 and CDR2 are MDHEN and SYDVKM. V trimming: 6 bases; J trimming: 5 bases; junction bases outside the gene matches: 6. This CDR3 is 13 amino acids long.

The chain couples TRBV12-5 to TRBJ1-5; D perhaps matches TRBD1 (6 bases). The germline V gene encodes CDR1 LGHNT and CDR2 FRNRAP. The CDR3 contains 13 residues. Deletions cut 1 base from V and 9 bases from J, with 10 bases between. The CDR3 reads CASGLGEGGPQHF. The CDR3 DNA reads TGTGCTAGTGGTTTGGGGGAGGGGGGGCCCCAGCATTTT.

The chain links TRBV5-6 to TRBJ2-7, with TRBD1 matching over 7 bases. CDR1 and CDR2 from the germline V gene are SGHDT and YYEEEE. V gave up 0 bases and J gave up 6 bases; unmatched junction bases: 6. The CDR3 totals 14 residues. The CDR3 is CASSLGQGRREQYF. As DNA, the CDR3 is TGTGCCAGCAGCTTGGGACAGGGAAGGCGCGAGCAGTACTTC.

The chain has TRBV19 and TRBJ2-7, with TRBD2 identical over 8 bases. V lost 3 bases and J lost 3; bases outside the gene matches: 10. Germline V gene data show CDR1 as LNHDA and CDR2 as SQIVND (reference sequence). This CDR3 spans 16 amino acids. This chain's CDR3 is CASSIKIGGALYEQYF. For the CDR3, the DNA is TGTGCCAGTAGTATCAAGATCGGGGGGGCCCTCTACGAGCAGTACTTC.

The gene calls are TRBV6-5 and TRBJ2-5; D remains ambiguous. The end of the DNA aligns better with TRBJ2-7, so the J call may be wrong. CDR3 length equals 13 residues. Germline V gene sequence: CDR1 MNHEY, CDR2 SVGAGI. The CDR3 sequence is CASSYSPTYEQYF. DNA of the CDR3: TGTGCCAGCAGTTACAGTCCTACCTACGAGCAGTACTTC.

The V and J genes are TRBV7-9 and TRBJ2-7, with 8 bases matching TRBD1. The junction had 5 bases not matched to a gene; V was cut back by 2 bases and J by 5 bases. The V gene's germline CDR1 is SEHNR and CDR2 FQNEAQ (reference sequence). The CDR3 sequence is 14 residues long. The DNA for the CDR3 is TGTGCCAGCAGCTTATCGACAGGGGAGCACGAGCAGTACTTC. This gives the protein CASSLSTGEHEQYF.

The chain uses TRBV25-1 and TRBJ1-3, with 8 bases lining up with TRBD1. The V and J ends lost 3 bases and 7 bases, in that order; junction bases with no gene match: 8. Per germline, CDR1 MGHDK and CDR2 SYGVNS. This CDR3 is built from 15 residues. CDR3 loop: CASSDATGGTNTIYF. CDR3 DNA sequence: TGTGCCAGCAGTGACGCTACAGGGGGAACGAACACCATATATTTT. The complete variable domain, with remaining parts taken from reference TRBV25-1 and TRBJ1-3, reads EADIYQTPRYLVIGTGKKITLECSQTMGHDKMYWYQQDPGMELHLIHYSYGVNSTEKGDLSSESTVSRIRTEHFPLTLESARPSHTSQYLCASSDATGGTNTIYFGEGSWLTVV.

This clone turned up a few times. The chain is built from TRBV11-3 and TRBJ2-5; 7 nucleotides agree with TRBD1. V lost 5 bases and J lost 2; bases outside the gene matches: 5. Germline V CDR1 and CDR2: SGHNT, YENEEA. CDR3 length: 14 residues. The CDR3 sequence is CASSPGTVQETQYF. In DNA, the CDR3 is TGTGCCAGCAGCCCTGGGACAGTACAAGAGACCCAGTACTTC.